The entry below describes one TCR beta chain. The data were taken from a study of tumor-infiltrating lymphocytes in oesophageal squamous cell carcinoma. The germline V and J ends were trimmed by 6 bases and 11 bases, with 16 bases remaining between them. The CDR3 consists of 12 residues. Germline V gene lookup returns CDR1 SGHVS and CDR2 FNYEAQ. MiXCR, run by TCRdb on the PCR reads, gives a single entry per CDR3 protein. This sample yields under 15,000 distinct CDR3 sequences, of which 45% to 70% are seen a single time; less than 55% belongs to the top ten. Sample: esophageal tumor tissue. The receptor comes from a female donor with esophageal squamous cell carcinoma. The gene calls are TRBV7-6 and TRBJ2-5; D might be TRBD2 (6 bases). CDR3 sequence (DNA): TGTGCCAGCAGGGCAGGGACTGAGGAGCAGTACTTC. Its translation: CASRAGTEEQYF.